The rows below give T cell receptor beta chains drawn from one sample of a study of graft-versus-host responses after intestinal transplantation. Their antigen targets remain unknown. Using immunoSEQ multiplex PCR, the repertoire was profiled, and TCRdb retains in-frame clones only, with some absent. The table lists under 140,000 clones, approximately 92% of them singletons. Sequenced material: unstimulated CD8+ T cells sorted from spleen or lymph node cells, taken before intestinal transplant. The receptor set was obtained from a human donor who received an intestinal transplant. Each CDR3 is given without its conserved first and last residue.

cdr3_length: 14; v_call: TRBV6-6; j_call: TRBJ1-5; cdr3_aa: ASSFGGELGNQPQH
cdr3_length: 9; v_call: TRBV28; j_call: TRBJ1-1; cdr3_aa: ASRGGTEAF
cdr3_length: 13; v_call: TRBV28; j_call: .; cdr3_aa: ASSLSGTGDYEQY
cdr3_length: 12; v_call: TRBV10-3; j_call: TRBJ2-7; cdr3_aa: AITSGLYSYEQY
cdr3_length: 10; v_call: TRBV6-5; j_call: TRBJ1-1; cdr3_aa: ASRYRGAEAF
cdr3_length: 14; v_call: TRBV5-6; j_call: TRBJ2-5; cdr3_aa: ASSWKTRQIGETQY
cdr3_length: 13; v_call: TRBV29-1; j_call: TRBJ2-6; cdr3_aa: SVEGQSSGANVLT
cdr3_length: 12; v_call: TRBV2; j_call: TRBJ2-3; cdr3_aa: ASSSKTGIDTQY
cdr3_length: 12; v_call: TRBV19; j_call: TRBJ2-5; cdr3_aa: ASSSSGDEEAQY
cdr3_length: 15; v_call: TRBV4-1; j_call: TRBJ2-1; cdr3_aa: ASSQPSVGANYNEQF
cdr3_length: 12; v_call: TRBV27; j_call: TRBJ1-1; cdr3_aa: ASSLSIDATEAF
cdr3_length: 13; v_call: TRBV6-1; j_call: TRBJ1-5; cdr3_aa: ASSEDRGSNQPQH
cdr3_length: 13; v_call: TRBV28; j_call: TRBJ1-2; cdr3_aa: ASSLILSTNYGYT
cdr3_length: 12; v_call: TRBV14; j_call: TRBJ1-1; cdr3_aa: ASSRLGENTEAF
cdr3_length: 10; v_call: TRBV6-6; j_call: TRBJ2-7; cdr3_aa: ASTSRGREQY
cdr3_length: 14; v_call: TRBV23-1; j_call: TRBJ2-3; cdr3_aa: ASSQVPGAVPDTQY
cdr3_length: 12; v_call: TRBV4-2; j_call: TRBJ2-5; cdr3_aa: ASSQDTGRETQY
cdr3_length: 10; v_call: TRBV15; j_call: TRBJ2-5; cdr3_aa: ATRDRDETQY
cdr3_length: 13; v_call: TRBV6-6; j_call: TRBJ2-3; cdr3_aa: ASSYTASRTDTQY
cdr3_length: 11; v_call: TRBV9; j_call: TRBJ2-3; cdr3_aa: ASSPVGTDTQY
cdr3_length: 12; v_call: TRBV6-9; j_call: TRBJ1-1; cdr3_aa: ASSREGTGGRAF
cdr3_length: 13; v_call: TRBV19; j_call: TRBJ1-2; cdr3_aa: ASSISQGAGYGYT
cdr3_length: 13; v_call: TRBV9; j_call: TRBJ1-1; cdr3_aa: ASSVAGRGNTEAF
cdr3_length: 10; v_call: TRBV7-6; j_call: TRBJ2-7; cdr3_aa: ASSSALGEQY
cdr3_length: 13; v_call: TRBV7-9; j_call: TRBJ2-7; cdr3_aa: ASSRDGTSGHEQY
cdr3_length: 12; v_call: TRBV10-2; j_call: TRBJ2-1; cdr3_aa: ASSERSSYNEQF
cdr3_length: 10; v_call: TRBV7-6; j_call: TRBJ1-3; cdr3_aa: ASSLEGHTIY
cdr3_length: 12; v_call: TRBV28; j_call: TRBJ2-7; cdr3_aa: ASSSILALYEQY
cdr3_length: 14; v_call: TRBV28; j_call: TRBJ2-1; cdr3_aa: ASSPEGGSSYNEQF
cdr3_length: 11; v_call: TRBV6-5; j_call: TRBJ2-5; cdr3_aa: ASSPRGGETQY
cdr3_length: 13; v_call: TRBV6-4; j_call: TRBJ1-5; cdr3_aa: ASKRGGLGDQPQH
cdr3_length: 15; v_call: TRBV19; j_call: TRBJ1-5; cdr3_aa: ASSIGQGLNSNQPQH
cdr3_length: 9; v_call: TRBV4-1; j_call: TRBJ2-1; cdr3_aa: ASTDGGEQF
cdr3_length: 15; v_call: TRBV7-8; j_call: TRBJ2-1; cdr3_aa: ASSPWTSGRALVGQF
cdr3_length: 11; v_call: TRBV29-1; j_call: TRBJ2-7; cdr3_aa: SASARGSYEQY
cdr3_length: 11; v_call: TRBV13; j_call: TRBJ1-4; cdr3_aa: ASSAGLGEKLF
cdr3_length: 12; v_call: TRBV7-9; j_call: TRBJ2-7; cdr3_aa: ASSLSGTTYEQY
cdr3_length: 11; v_call: TRBV6-6; j_call: TRBJ2-7; cdr3_aa: ASSFGDRGEQY
cdr3_length: 13; v_call: TRBV10-2; j_call: TRBJ1-2; cdr3_aa: ASAQTGQGYGGYT
cdr3_length: 15; v_call: TRBV7-2; j_call: TRBJ2-2; cdr3_aa: ASSLARWVVETGELF
cdr3_length: 10; v_call: TRBV6-5; j_call: TRBJ2-7; cdr3_aa: ASWTGGDEQY
cdr3_length: 12; v_call: TRBV14; j_call: TRBJ2-1; cdr3_aa: ASSRAGAWGEQF
cdr3_length: 12; v_call: TRBV19; j_call: TRBJ2-5; cdr3_aa: ASSIGTGQETQY
cdr3_length: 13; v_call: TRBV9; j_call: TRBJ1-2; cdr3_aa: ASSVTGTGRYGYT
cdr3_length: 13; v_call: TRBV13; j_call: TRBJ2-7; cdr3_aa: ASSLRGQGAYEQY
cdr3_length: 12; v_call: TRBV9; j_call: TRBJ1-1; cdr3_aa: ASSVDGGGSEAF
cdr3_length: 12; v_call: TRBV27; j_call: TRBJ2-7; cdr3_aa: ASSFRDYSHEQY
cdr3_length: 14; v_call: TRBV7-6; j_call: TRBJ2-7; cdr3_aa: ASSLVLAGASHEQY
cdr3_length: 13; v_call: TRBV19; j_call: TRBJ2-1; cdr3_aa: ASSIGTGGSNEQF
cdr3_length: 11; v_call: TRBV11-2; j_call: TRBJ1-1; cdr3_aa: ASSSAENTEAF